What follows is one T cell receptor beta chain and its context. It lacks a known antigen. Nothing much larger sits one base from this clone, and base qualities are not available. This sample is part of a study of OX40 agonist ivuxolimab in advanced cancers. The study in broad terms: Ivuxolimab was a fully human IgG2 agonistic monoclonal antibody targeting the costimulatory receptor OX40 (CD134). Intravenous ivuxolimab was administered to patients every 2 weeks at six dose levels: 0.01, 0.1, 0.3, 1.5, 3 and 10 mg/kg. The paper covers the monotherapy dose-escalation part of the phase I ivuxolimab trial, which included N of about 50 patients. A male proportion of roughly 80% and a mean age of approximately 55 years, ranging from about 23 to 90, were recorded for the dose-escalation cohort. Among the roughly 50 dose-escalation patients, approximately 20 had hepatocellular carcinoma, 15 or so melanoma, 9 renal cell carcinoma and 9 head and neck cancer. Three dose-escalation patients achieved partial responses, one with hepatocellular carcinoma and two with cutaneous melanoma. Patients were allowed to have had prior anti-PD-1, anti-PD-L1 or anti-CTLA-4 therapy, and approximately 43% of the dose-escalation patients had previously received checkpoint inhibitors. Peripheral TCRbeta sequencing aimed to test whether ivuxolimab altered TCR sequence diversity and caused clonal T-cell expansion.

V and J are truncated by 7 bases and 0 bases respectively, leaving an intervening sequence of 7 bases. The CDR3, from cysteine to phenylalanine, totals 13 residues. Here the CDR3 DNA is all that survives: 39 bases in frame from base 1. CDR1 and CDR2 (LNHDA, SQIVND) derive from the germline V gene (reference sequence). Results and caveats for the whole study, not just this receptor: The antigen specificity of the clonally expanded peripheral T cells was not determined. After ivuxolimab, CD8+ T cells had more expanded clones than CD4+ T cells on average. In partial responders in the 0.1-3.0 mg/kg groups, normalized peripheral clonal expansion was found to be among the lowest, especially among CD8+ T cells. Low levels of normalized T-cell clonal expansion were also seen in some patients who did not respond. Clonal expansion of both CD4+ and CD8+ blood T cells was observed from baseline to week 6 at doses 0.1 to 3.0 mg/kg.

Patients with a history of autoimmune disease or receiving systemic immunosuppression were excluded from the trial. In every dose cohort, peripheral blood was drawn for TCR sequencing at baseline, cycle 4 day 1, and cycle 7 day 1. The samples were taken from a phase I, first-in-human, multicenter, open-label dose-escalation trial of ivuxolimab. Adults with locally advanced or metastatic melanoma, renal cell, hepatocellular, or head and neck squamous cell carcinoma were enrolled in the trial. Before TCR sequencing, CD4+ and CD8+ T cells were separately sorted from peripheral blood. For sequencing of the TCRbeta CDR3 region, genomic DNA was extracted from the sorted cells. The immunoSEQ Assay was used to sequence the TCRbeta CDR3 regions. TCRdb retrieved this table from immuneACCESS and kept in-frame rearrangements only. Not all clones are present; in checked studies, unresolved V genes account for under half, and no reason is known for the remainder. In all, the sample holds about 68,000 clones, and about 90% of those were seen once. The top ten clonotypes cover about 0.3% of the sample.

The sequence is built from TRBV19 and TRBJ2-1; no D gene call is confident. The source material was CD4+ or CD8+ T cells sorted from blood, sampled in a trial of the OX40 agonist ivuxolimab. This sequence originates from an adult with an advanced solid tumor such as melanoma, head and neck, liver or kidney cancer. The sequenced DNA is TGTGCCAGTAAAAGGAACTCCTACAATGAGCAGTTCTTC. Protein translation: CASKRNSYNEQFF. The CDR3, completed at both ends by the reference TRBV19 and TRBJ2-1 genes, gives the full variable domain DGGITQSPKYLFRKEGQNVTLSCEQNLNHDAMYWYRQDPGQGLRLIYYSQIVNDFQKGDIAEGYSVSREKKESFPLTVTSAQKNPTAFYLCASKRNSYNEQFFGPGTRLTVL.